The 20 T cell receptor beta chains presented below share a single source sample, sequenced in a study of beta chain features in type 1 diabetes. The study reverse transcribed the entire isolated RNA, so it sequenced expressed TCRB transcripts. Data came from immunoSEQ multiplex PCR; TCRdb stores just in-frame clones and leaves some out. The repertoire holds 640,000 or so clones, with roughly 13% as singletons. These TCRs are of unknown antigen specificity. Study observations and caveats: Among patients with Type 1 diabetes, TCRB CDR3s were moderately but significantly shorter in every one of the four CD4+ subsets.

What was sequenced was naive CD4+ T cells from blood. The source is a man younger than 35 with type 1 diabetes.

The V call is TRBV27, the J call TRBJ2-1; D is unresolved. Germline loops: CDR1 MNHEY, CDR2 SMNVEV (reference sequence). V gave up 3 bases and J gave up 8 bases, with 14 bases separating them. The CDR3 contains 14 residues. This CDR3 reads CASSLVLSGDEQFF. Here the CDR3 DNA reads TGTGCCAGCAGTTTGGTCCTAAGTGGGGATGAGCAGTTCTTC.

The chain employs TRBV11-3 and TRBJ2-3; 7 positions agree with TRBD2. The junction had 8 bases not matched to a gene; V was cut back by 8 bases and J by 0 bases. Germline V gene data show CDR1 as SGHNT and CDR2 as YENEEA. This CDR3 region has 15 residues. CDR3 residues: CASGSGDASTDTQYF. The CDR3 DNA reads TGTGCCAGCGGAAGCGGGGACGCTAGCACAGATACGCAGTATTTT.

This chain uses TRBV18 with TRBJ2-5; D possibly uses TRBD1 or TRBD2 (6 bases each). V lost 2 bases, J lost 1 base, and 11 bases lay in between. CDR3 length equals 15 residues. The V gene's germline CDR1 is KGHSH and CDR2 LQKENI. The CDR3, as DNA: TGTGCCAGCTCACCAGAAGGGGGGCTCCAAGAGACCCAGTACTTC. Protein: CASSPEGGLQETQYF.

The J gene is TRBJ1-2, the V gene TRBV18; D possibly corresponds to TRBD1 (6 bases). Germline V lookup: CDR1 KGHSH, CDR2 LQKENI. This CDR3 region has 11 residues. V was clipped by 3 bases and J by 8 bases, with 7 bases between them. In nucleotides, the CDR3 is TGTGCCAGCTCACCCGGACAGGGCTACACCTTC. It codes for CASSPGQGYTF.

The chain combines TRBV6-1 with TRBJ2-1; TRBD2 matches at 8 bases. Germline values: CDR1 MNHNS, CDR2 SASEGT. The V segment lost 3 bases and the J segment 8 bases; nucleotides outside the gene matches: 9. CDR3 size: 15 residues. The CDR3 here is CASSEGAGVLHEQFF. The DNA of the CDR3 is TGTGCCAGCAGTGAGGGAGCGGGGGTGCTTCATGAGCAGTTCTTC.

The chain has TRBV29-1 and TRBJ1-2, with 8 nucleotides matching TRBD1. J lost 3 bases, V lost 7 bases, and 7 bases had no gene match. CDR1 SQVTM and CDR2 ANQGSEA come from the germline V gene. The CDR3 extends over 13 amino acids. The CDR3 bases are TGCAGCGCCCGACAGGGGCCCTACTATGGCTACACCTTC. Translated: CSARQGPYYGYTF.

This chain connects TRBV30 to TRBJ1-4, with 8 bases matching TRBD1. Germline CDR1 and CDR2: GTSNPN and SVGIG (reference sequence). The V and J ends lost 8 bases and 7 bases, in that order; junction bases with no gene match: 12. The CDR3 is 14 residues long. The CDR3 sequence is CAAVSRDRSEKLFF. The CDR3 DNA reads as TGTGCCGCCGTATCCCGGGACAGGAGTGAAAAACTGTTTTTT.

In its sample, this clone was seen a few times. The chain is built from TRBV9 and TRBJ2-2; no clear D gene. Trimming took 0 bases from V and 6 from J, leaving 6 bases between them. Germline V gene sequence: CDR1 SGDLS, CDR2 YYNGEE. This CDR3 is 13 amino acids long. CDR3 residues: CASSVGIAGELFF. CDR3 sequence (DNA): TGTGCCAGCAGCGTAGGAATCGCCGGGGAGCTGTTTTTT. Full variable domain (rest looked up from reference TRBV9 and TRBJ2-2): DSGVTQTPKHLITATGQRVTLRCSPRSGDLSVYWYQQSLDQGLQFLIQYYNGEERAKGNILERFSAQQFPDLHSELNLSSLELGDSALYFCASSVGIAGELFFGEGSRLTVL.

The chain recombines TRBV13 with TRBJ1-1; D remains ambiguous. V gave up 4 bases and J gave up 0 bases, with 6 bases separating them. Germline lookup yields CDR1 PRHDT and CDR2 FYEKMQ (reference sequence). The CDR3 is 13 residues long. CDR3 amino acids: CASSSQLNTEAFF. CDR3 in DNA: TGTGCCAGCAGCTCACAGTTGAACACTGAAGCTTTCTTT.

This clone was observed a handful of times. The rearrangement links TRBV18 to TRBJ1-5; TRBD1 agrees at 7 bases. Germline V gene lookup returns CDR1 KGHSH and CDR2 LQKENI. Trimming took 1 base from V and 6 from J; bases not matched to a gene: 9. The CDR3 is made up of 16 amino acids. CDR3 in amino acids: CASSPRGLTGFQPQHF. Here the CDR3 DNA reads TGTGCCAGCTCACCACGGGGGTTGACAGGGTTTCAGCCCCAGCATTTT.

In its sample, this clone was seen a few times. This chain links TRBV29-1 with TRBJ1-1; D gene ambiguous. CDR1 and CDR2 from the germline V gene are SQVTM and ANQGSEA. This CDR3 is 12 amino acids long. Deletions cut 6 bases from V and 6 bases from J, with 14 bases between. The CDR3 is CSVTLWGPEAFF. The CDR3 DNA reads as TGCAGCGTGACCCTATGGGGTCCTGAAGCTTTCTTT.

This clone was counted between two and nine times. The chain combines TRBV29-1 with TRBJ1-2; D gene ambiguous. The CDR3 length is 10 residues. V lost 5 bases, J lost 8 bases, and 9 bases lay in between. Germline CDR1 and CDR2: SQVTM and ANQGSEA. CDR3 coding DNA: TGCAGCGTTACTGAAGGGGGCTACACCTTC. Encoded protein: CSVTEGGYTF. The full variable domain, rest sourced from reference TRBV29-1 and TRBJ1-2, is SAVISQKPSRDICQRGTSLTIQCQVDSQVTMMFWYRQQPGQSLTLIATANQGSEATYESGFVIDKFPISRPNLTFSTLTVSNMSPEDSSIYLCSVTEGGYTFGSGTRLTVV.

The chain joins TRBV5-4 to TRBJ2-6; D not resolved. Trimming cost V 0 bases and J 0 bases, with 4 bases left between them. CDR1 is SGHNT, CDR2 YYREEE, per germline (reference sequence). This CDR3 has 15 residues. CDR3 nucleotide sequence: TGTGCCAGCAGCTTGGACCTCTCTGGGGCCAACGTCCTGACTTTC. As protein: CASSLDLSGANVLTF.

V and J are TRBV7-9 and TRBJ2-6; D not resolved. CDR1 SEHNR and CDR2 FQNEAQ come from the germline V gene (reference sequence). The V end was cut by 3 bases, the J end by 0 bases, with 12 bases between. This CDR3 contains 17 residues. CDR3: CASSFSDILSGANVLTF. CDR3 coding DNA: TGTGCCAGCAGCTTTTCAGATATACTCTCTGGGGCCAACGTCCTGACTTTC. Full variable domain (outside the CDR3, taken from reference TRBV7-9 and TRBJ2-6): DTGVSQNPRHKITKRGQNVTFRCDPISEHNRLYWYRQTLGQGPEFLTYFQNEAQLEKSRLLSDRFSAERPKGSFSTLEIQRTEQGDSAMYLCASSFSDILSGANVLTFGAGSRLTVL.

V is TRBV7-6 and J is TRBJ2-5; the D is unclear. Germline loops: CDR1 SGHVS, CDR2 FNYEAQ. Trimming stripped 1 base from V and 1 base from J, with 4 bases between. This CDR3 is built from 13 residues. CDR3 protein: CASSLVLQETQYF. The CDR3 DNA sequence: TGTGCCAGCAGCTTAGTGCTCCAAGAGACCCAGTACTTC. Variable domain in full (rest from reference TRBV7-6 and TRBJ2-5): GAGVSQSPRYKVTKRGQDVALRCDPISGHVSLYWYRQALGQGPEFLTYFNYEAQQDKSGLPNDRFSAERPEGSISTLTIQRTEQRDSAMYRCASSLVLQETQYFGPGTRLLVL.

This clone was seen more than once but under ten times. The rearrangement joins TRBV4-1 to TRBJ2-7, with D maybe TRBD1 (5 bases). Deletions cut 2 bases from V and 7 bases from J, with 9 bases between. Germline assignment: CDR1 MGHRA and CDR2 YSYEKL. The CDR3 is made up of 12 amino acids. The CDR3 here is CASSQMTAEQYF. Here the CDR3 DNA reads TGCGCCAGCAGCCAAATGACAGCTGAGCAGTACTTC.

The V and J genes are TRBV9 and TRBJ1-2; a possible D gene is TRBD1 (6 bases). This CDR3 contains 14 residues. The V and J ends lost 4 bases and 4 bases respectively, with 14 bases between them. Per germline, CDR1 SGDLS and CDR2 YYNGEE. The CDR3 sequence: CASSLAQGSYGYTF. The CDR3 nucleotides are TGTGCCAGCAGCCTCGCCCAGGGGAGCTATGGCTACACCTTC.

This clone was observed a few times. This chain's CDR3 is CSVVVDRLNSGNTIYF. The CDR3 bases are TGCAGCGTTGTGGTGGACAGGCTAAACTCTGGAAACACCATATATTTT. This chain uses TRBV29-1 with TRBJ1-3; 7 bases align to TRBD1. The ends lost 4 bases at V and 0 bases at J; junction bases unmatched: 9. The V gene's germline CDR1 is SQVTM and CDR2 ANQGSEA. The CDR3 consists of 16 residues.

This chain uses TRBV6-1 with TRBJ2-5; D unclear. Germline CDR1 is MNHNS and CDR2 is SASEGT. Trimming took 7 bases from V and 0 from J, leaving 6 bases between them. CDR3 length: 12 amino acids. The CDR3 sequence is CASTYNQETQYF. The CDR3 region has the DNA TGTGCCAGCACCTACAACCAAGAGACCCAGTACTTC.

This clone has just a few counts. The sample has other DNA sequences that encode this CDR3 too. The V and J genes are TRBV9 and TRBJ1-5; a possible D gene is TRBD1 (5 bases). The CDR3 is made up of 15 amino acids. Trimming took 0 bases from V and 3 from J, leaving 10 bases between them. CDR1 SGDLS and CDR2 YYNGEE come from the germline V gene. The CDR3 coding sequence is TGTGCCAGCAGCGTAGGGCAGGGTGACAATCAGCCCCAGCATTTT. Protein sequence: CASSVGQGDNQPQHF. Full variable domain (remainder filled in from reference TRBV9 and TRBJ1-5): DSGVTQTPKHLITATGQRVTLRCSPRSGDLSVYWYQQSLDQGLQFLIQYYNGEERAKGNILERFSAQQFPDLHSELNLSSLELGDSALYFCASSVGQGDNQPQHFGDGTRLSIL.